These 22 T cell receptor beta chains came from one sample sequenced in a study of CD8+ T cells in alopecia areata. RNA, once extracted, was reverse transcribed into cDNA for use as the sequencing template. Here immunoSEQ multiplex PCR was the method, and the copy in TCRdb shows in-frame clones only, minus some. Of about 180,000 clones in the sample, approximately 59% were seen once. Sequencing was performed on CD4+ T cells sorted from blood, taken at week 0. The receptor source for this set is a human donor with alopecia areata.

As DNA, the CDR3 is TGTGCCAGCAGCTTCACCAGGGACCAAGAGACCCAGTACTTC. It is translated as CASSFTRDQETQYF. This sequence joins TRBV7-9 and TRBJ2-5; TRBD1 is a possible D gene (5 bases). The CDR3 loop spans 14 amino acids. Trimming took 3 bases from V and 0 from J, leaving 8 bases between them. Germline CDR1 reads SEHNR; CDR2 reads FQNEAQ (reference sequence).

This clone came up once. This sequence joins TRBV7-2 and TRBJ1-1; D perhaps matches TRBD1 (6 bases). The length of the CDR3 is 13 residues. V was shortened by 5 bases and J by 6 bases, with 13 bases between the two germline ends. Germline V gives CDR1 SGHTA, CDR2 FQGNSA. This CDR3 reads CASSRRGQAEAFF. The CDR3 nucleotides read TGTGCCAGCAGCCGACGGGGGCAGGCTGAAGCTTTCTTT.

The chain carries TRBV7-2 and TRBJ2-5, with D unresolved. The CDR3 covers 15 residues. The V end was cut by 3 bases, the J end by 1 base, with 12 bases between. Germline V lookup: CDR1 SGHTA, CDR2 FQGNSA. The CDR3 spells CASSLGLRSQETQYF. The CDR3 DNA reads TGTGCCAGCAGCTTGGGTTTGAGGTCCCAAGAGACCCAGTACTTC.

Comment on this clone: A read error may account for a junction end that differs from germline. The V gene is TRBV6-1, the J gene TRBJ1-2; 7 bases match TRBD1. In germline, CDR1 is MNHNS, CDR2 SASEGT. The CDR3 is 13 amino acids. In DNA form, the CDR3 reads TGTGCCGGCAGGACAGGCGGCAAGGAGGGCTACACCTTC. Encoded protein: CAGRTGGKEGYTF.

The chain recombines TRBV30 with TRBJ2-7, with D perhaps TRBD1 or TRBD2 (6 bases each). The germline V gene has CDR1 GTSNPN and CDR2 SVGIG (reference sequence). The CDR3 has 14 amino acids. Trimming shortened V by 4 bases and J by 6 bases, and 19 bases separated the two germline ends. CDR3 nucleotides: TGTGCCTGGATCGCAGGAGGGGGTGGAGGCGAGCAGTACTTC. This encodes CAWIAGGGGGEQYF.

CDR3 amino acids: CASSAQGVSYNEQFF. The CDR3 nucleotides read TGTGCCAGCAGTGCACAGGGGGTCTCCTACAATGAGCAGTTCTTC. The V gene is TRBV2, the J gene TRBJ2-1; 8 bases align to TRBD1. CDR3 size: 15 residues. Germline CDR1 SNHLY, CDR2 FYNNEI. Losses at the gene ends were 4 bases for V and 0 bases for J; bases not matched to a gene: 2.

The chain has TRBV7-9 and TRBJ1-4; 8 nucleotides line up with TRBD1. Germline loops: CDR1 SEHNR, CDR2 FQNEAQ (reference sequence). The CDR3 loop spans 14 amino acids. V lost 5 bases, J lost 7 bases, and 6 bases stayed unmatched. CDR3 residues: CASSLGQGAEKLFF. The CDR3 DNA is TGTGCCAGCAGCCTTGGACAGGGAGCTGAAAAACTGTTTTTT.

This clone appeared a few times. The CDR3 nucleotides read TGTGCCAGCACCCAAGGGGATGAGCAGTTCTTC. Its translation: CASTQGDEQFF. The V gene is TRBV6-5, the J gene TRBJ2-1, with TRBD1 as a possible D gene (5 bases). The CDR3 runs to 11 residues. V was shortened by 7 bases and J by 8 bases, with 9 bases between the two germline ends. CDR1 is MNHEY, CDR2 SVGAGI, per germline.

As to this clone: The CDR3 carries no conserved terminal phenylalanine or tryptophan, so it likely arises from a read error. V usage is TRBV5-6 and J usage is TRBJ1-2; 11 bases are shared with TRBD1. With V trimmed by 0 bases and J by 5 bases, 6 bases remained unmatched. Germline CDR1 is SGHDT and CDR2 is YYEEEE. The CDR3 consists of 16 residues. The CDR3 reads CASSLAGQGGPYGYTL. The CDR3 DNA sequence: TGTGCCAGCAGCTTGGCGGGACAGGGGGGACCTTATGGCTACACCCTC.

CDR3 coding DNA: TGTGCCTGGAATAGGAACGCCCAAGAGACCCAGTACTTC. Encoded protein: CAWNRNAQETQYF. V and J are TRBV30 and TRBJ2-5, with no clear D. Trimming stripped 4 bases from V and 1 base from J, with 10 bases between. The CDR3 is made up of 13 amino acids. Germline-derived CDR1 and CDR2 are GTSNPN and SVGIG (reference sequence). Looking up the rest from reference TRBV30 and TRBJ2-5 gives the full variable domain: SQTIHQWPATLVQPVGSPLSLECTVEGTSNPNLYWYRQAAGRGLQLLFYSVGIGQISSEVPQNLSASRPQDRQFILSSKKLLLSDSGFYLCAWNRNAQETQYFGPGTRLLVL.

This rearrangement joins TRBV6-1 to TRBJ1-1, with D unclear. With 3 bases removed from V and 5 bases from J, the gap between germline ends came to 10 bases. CDR1 and CDR2 (germline): MNHNS, SASEGT. CDR3 length: 13 amino acids. The CDR3 loop is CASSDLGKTEAFF. In nucleotides, the CDR3 is TGTGCCAGCAGTGACCTCGGGAAGACTGAAGCTTTCTTT.

The rearrangement links TRBV29-1 to TRBJ2-4, with a tentative D call TRBD2 (6 bases). With 5 bases removed from V and 2 bases from J, the gap between germline ends came to 16 bases. The CDR3 is made up of 15 amino acids. CDR1 and CDR2 (germline): SQVTM, ANQGSEA. The CDR3 loop reads CSVLRDGGPKNIQYF. The CDR3 coding sequence is TGCAGCGTTCTCCGGGACGGAGGGCCCAAAAACATTCAGTACTTC.

The chain links TRBV7-9 to TRBJ1-6, with a tentative D call TRBD1 (6 bases). This CDR3 contains 12 residues. Germline values: CDR1 SEHNR, CDR2 FQNEAQ (reference sequence). V lost 5 bases, J lost 14 bases, and 13 bases lay in between. The CDR3 DNA reads as TGTGCCAGCAGCGTAAATGAGGGGGCCCTCCACTTT. Amino acid sequence: CASSVNEGALHF.

The J gene is TRBJ2-1, the V gene TRBV7-9; TRBD2 matches at 10 bases. The CDR3 loop spans 15 amino acids. Germline trimming cut 5 bases from V and 7 bases from J; bases unmatched to any gene: 8. From germline, CDR1 is SEHNR and CDR2 FQNEAQ (reference sequence). The CDR3 coding sequence is TGTGCCAGCAGCCCGACGAGCGGGGGGGCGAATGAGCAGTTCTTC. It yields the protein CASSPTSGGANEQFF.

The V and J genes are TRBV4-1 and TRBJ1-2; no clear D gene. Germline assignment: CDR1 MGHRA and CDR2 YSYEKL. Trimming cost V 0 bases and J 9 bases, with 17 bases left between them. The CDR3 covers 15 residues. As DNA, the CDR3 is TGCGCCAGCAGCCAAGACGAACAGCTAAGGGCTAGCTACACCTTC. The encoded protein is CASSQDEQLRASYTF.

The rearrangement joins TRBV14 to TRBJ1-1; D gene ambiguous. V dropped 0 bases and J dropped 3 bases, with 8 bases sitting between them. The CDR3 covers 14 residues. The germline V gene has CDR1 SGHDN and CDR2 FVKESK. CDR3 loop: CASSQEWADTEAFF. CDR3 nucleotide sequence: TGTGCCAGCAGCCAAGAGTGGGCGGACACTGAAGCTTTCTTT.

This clone was counted between two and nine times. The chain recombines TRBV2 with TRBJ2-3, with 8 bases lining up with TRBD1. Germline lookup yields CDR1 SNHLY and CDR2 FYNNEI. After removal of 4 bases from V and 1 base from J, the junction contained 4 bases not matched to a gene. The CDR3 is 15 residues long. The CDR3, as DNA: TGTGCCAGCAGTGTAGGACAGGGCCGCACAGATACGCAGTATTTT. Translating it yields CASSVGQGRTDTQYF.

In DNA form, the CDR3 reads TGCAGCGCCATAGCGGGGGGGCCGGGGACCCAGTACTTC. Translation gives CSAIAGGPGTQYF. The chain employs TRBV29-1 and TRBJ2-5; 11 bases map to TRBD2. Germline CDR1 and CDR2: SQVTM and ANQGSEA. J gave up 7 bases and V 7 bases, and 8 bases lay outside the gene matches. CDR3 length equals 13 residues.

This clone showed up just a few times. The chain employs TRBV5-1 and TRBJ2-7; D is perhaps TRBD1 (5 bases). V was clipped by 0 bases and J by 4 bases, with 14 bases between them. The CDR3 loop spans 15 amino acids. In germline, CDR1 is SGHRS, CDR2 YFSETQ. In DNA form, the CDR3 reads TGCGCCAGCAGCTTGGAGCTGATGGGGCTGTACGAGCAGTACTTC. It encodes CASSLELMGLYEQYF.

The rearrangement joins TRBV18 to TRBJ2-1; tentative D call: TRBD2 (6 bases). The CDR3 consists of 16 residues. The germline gives CDR1 KGHSH, CDR2 LQKENI. The V end lost 2 bases, the J end lost 3 bases, and 14 bases lay between the germline ends. This CDR3 reads CASSPGGRLVYNEQFF. CDR3 DNA: TGTGCCAGCTCACCAGGGGGGAGACTAGTCTACAATGAGCAGTTCTTC.

The chain employs TRBV5-1 and TRBJ2-4; weak D call: TRBD1 (6 bases). Germline values: CDR1 SGHRS, CDR2 YFSETQ. CDR3 length equals 14 residues. V lost 5 bases and J 1 base, leaving 10 bases between the germline ends. DNA for the CDR3: TGCGCCAGCAGTGGGGACACGGCCAAAAACATTCAGTACTTC. Residues: CASSGDTAKNIQYF.

This clone was counted only a few times. The chain uses TRBV25-1 and TRBJ1-2, with TRBD1 matching over 7 bases. Germline V gives CDR1 MGHDK, CDR2 SYGVNS. V trimming: 6 bases; J trimming: 5 bases; junction bases outside the gene matches: 3. This CDR3 contains 12 residues. DNA for the CDR3: TGTGCCAGCAGGGAGACAGGGTATGGCTACACCTTC. Amino acids: CASRETGYGYTF.